What follows describes a single T cell receptor beta chain. These data belong to a study of blood T cell repertoires in COVID-19. Study-wide background: PBMCs, B-cell-depleted T cells, or T cells were the source of the cDNA or gDNA that made up the material.

In the original analysis: It was from reference gene primer amplification that nucleated cell counts were estimated. Measured with immunoSEQ multiplex PCR; TCRdb has only the in-frame clones, and not every one. D and trimming come from the DNA, and the V and J calls and clone size come from that table. The repertoire consists of hundreds of thousands of clones, with 65% to 90% occurring once and the leading ten covering about 14%. Participants were aged about 18 to 100 years from roughly 26 US areas. Per germline, CDR1 MDHEN and CDR2 SYDVKM. The CDR3 spans 14 residues. V shed 5 bases and J shed 2 bases, with 13 bases lying between them.

The source material was PBMCs or T cells enriched from blood (not recorded which). The sequence derives from a man aged 18 to 30 who had recovered from COVID-19. The chain has TRBV28 and TRBJ2-7; TRBD2 might be the D (5 bases). In DNA form, the CDR3 reads TGTGCCAGCAGTCCCGCCGGGGAAACCTACGAGCAGTACTTC. Amino acid sequence: CASSPAGETYEQYF.